This TCR beta chain was found in a study of human T cells and chemical hapten exposure. Sample time point: patch test 3, about 24 weeks after DPC sensitization. The treatment: therapeutic diphenylcyclopropenone sensitization with weekly scalp DPC. Authors' methods: The number of TCRs in each sample had a median of approximately 93,000 and spanned about 20,000 to 690,600. TCRdb reprocessed the RACE reads via MiXCR and lists one record per CDR3 protein. None of the V and J calls come from the authors' own analysis; TCRdb made them. The sample shows about 190,000 distinct CDR3 sequences, around 25% of them seen only once. Germline V gene data show CDR1 as SGHAT and CDR2 as FQDESV (reference sequence). J lost 7 bases, V lost 4 bases, and 5 bases had no gene match. The CDR3 is 15 residues long.

The chain is built from TRBV11-1 and TRBJ2-1; 12 nucleotides match TRBD2. The TCR sequence derives from a woman between 40 and 55 years old with alopecia areata. Some clones in this sample may be carry-over from other donors' samples. The sample was whole blood, taken in connection with sensitization to the hapten diphenylcyclopropenone (DPC). CDR3: CASSSGTSGFNEQFF. The CDR3 nucleotides are TGTGCCAGCAGCTCCGGGACTAGCGGGTTTAATGAGCAGTTCTTC.